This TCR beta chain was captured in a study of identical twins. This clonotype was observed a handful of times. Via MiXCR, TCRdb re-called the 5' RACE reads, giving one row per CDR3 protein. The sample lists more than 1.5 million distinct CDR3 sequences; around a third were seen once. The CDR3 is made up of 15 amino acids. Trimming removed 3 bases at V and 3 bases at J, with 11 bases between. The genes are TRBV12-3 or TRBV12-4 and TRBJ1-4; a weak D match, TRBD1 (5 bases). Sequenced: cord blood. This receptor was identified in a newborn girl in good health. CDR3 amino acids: CASSFNEGANEKLFF. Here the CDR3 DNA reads TGTGCCAGCAGTTTCAATGAAGGGGCTAATGAAAAACTGTTTTTT.